This TCR beta chain derives from a study of cytomegalovirus exposure and HLA in healthy donors. The germline V and J ends were trimmed by 2 bases and 1 base, with 9 bases remaining between them. From germline, CDR1 is SGHVS and CDR2 FQNEAQ. The CDR3 covers 14 residues. Study findings and constraints: The authors later found most CMV-associated TCR beta chains appeared HLA-restricted.

As for this clone: As yet, its antigen is unknown.

60 Vbeta and 13 Jbeta primers were used in PCR. Profiled with immunoSEQ multiplex PCR; TCRdb holds only in-frame clones, not every one. The sample consists of some 120,000 clones, 77% of them appearing once. The sequencing input was PBMCs. V is TRBV7-8 and J is TRBJ2-7; D may be TRBD2 (5 bases). The TCR was taken from a human donor in good health. The CDR3 spells CASSLLANSYEQYF. DNA for the CDR3: TGTGCCAGCAGCTTACTAGCCAATTCCTACGAGCAGTACTTC.